The following is a T cell receptor beta chain sequence with its context. Antigen specificity is unknown. The data were obtained in a study of cytomegalovirus exposure and HLA in healthy donors. Study details: In a later analysis, the roughly 120 validation repertoires were reported to have used the same platform as the roughly 700 first-cohort repertoires.

V gave up 5 bases and J gave up 0 bases; unmatched junction bases: 4. The CDR3 runs to 17 residues. Germline V gene data show CDR1 as SGDLS and CDR2 as YYNGEE. General study points: Through in vitro validation, three CMV-associated chains were shown to be specific for CMV antigens.

Repertoires were generated with immunoSEQ multiplex PCR, while TCRdb's copy carries only in-frame clones and drops some. The repertoire includes over 200,000 clones, 83% of them detected once, and 4.5% to 6% sits in the top ten. The chain combines TRBV9 with TRBJ2-6, with 11 nucleotides matching TRBD1. The sample taken for sequencing was PBMCs. The TCR comes from a woman between 18 and 29 years old in good health and CMV-seronegative. CDR3 region: CASSSGTGGSGANVLTF. CDR3 DNA sequence: TGTGCCAGCAGTTCCGGGACAGGGGGCTCTGGGGCCAACGTCCTGACTTTC.